This T cell receptor beta chain was recovered during a study of cytomegalovirus exposure and HLA in healthy donors. The CDR3 totals 16 residues. Trimming took 0 bases from V and 6 from J; bases not matched to a gene: 7. Germline lookup yields CDR1 MNHEY and CDR2 SMNVEV (reference sequence). Of note for this clone: Its target is unknown.

Sequencing used immunoSEQ multiplex PCR; TCRdb keeps in-frame clones, though not all of them. The table shows around 150,000 clones, with 85% to 90% occurring only once. Whole-study results and caveats: There were a few CMV-associated chains whose specificity for CMV antigens was confirmed in vitro. Researchers catalogued 150 or so TCR beta chains as cytomegalovirus-associated.

The donors were in the roughly 110-subject validation cohort; that cohort was separate from the approximately 700-subject first cohort. The source material was PBMCs. V gene TRBV27 combines with J gene TRBJ2-1; 8 bases match TRBD2. This clonotype was sampled from a woman younger than 45 in good health and CMV-seronegative. The chain's CDR3 is CASSLSPSGRLNEQFF. The DNA for the CDR3 is TGTGCCAGCAGTTTATCGCCCAGCGGGAGACTCAATGAGCAGTTCTTC.